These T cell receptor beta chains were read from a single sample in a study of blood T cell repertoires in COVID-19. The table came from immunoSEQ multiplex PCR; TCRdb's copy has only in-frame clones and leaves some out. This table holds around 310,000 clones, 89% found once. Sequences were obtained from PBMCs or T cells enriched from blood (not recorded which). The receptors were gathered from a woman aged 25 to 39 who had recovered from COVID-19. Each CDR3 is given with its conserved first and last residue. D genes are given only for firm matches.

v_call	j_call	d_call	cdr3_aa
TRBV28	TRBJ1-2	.	CASRRTGYGYGYTF
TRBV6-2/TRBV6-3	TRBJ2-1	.	CASSSRGSYNEQFF
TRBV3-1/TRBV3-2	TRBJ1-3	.	CASSPSQGGSGNTIYF
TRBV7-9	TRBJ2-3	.	CASSHEGDTQYF
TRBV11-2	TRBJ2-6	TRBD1	CASSSIRGRGPGANVLTF
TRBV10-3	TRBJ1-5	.	CAISDRADSNQPQHF
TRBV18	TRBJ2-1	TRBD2	CASSPAGLAGVNEQFF
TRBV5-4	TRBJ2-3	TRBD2	CASSFSSGITDTQYF
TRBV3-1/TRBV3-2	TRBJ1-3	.	CASSPRGAPGGNTIYF
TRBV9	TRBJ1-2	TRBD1	CASSAQQGADGYTF
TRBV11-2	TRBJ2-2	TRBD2	CASTSKREGPGTGELFF
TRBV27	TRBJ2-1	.	CASRSSAASSYNEQFF
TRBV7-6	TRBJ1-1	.	CASSLGQEIMNTEAFF
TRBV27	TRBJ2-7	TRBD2	CASRTQTGGTYEQYF
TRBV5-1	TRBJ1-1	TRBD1	CASSPQTGVNTEAFF
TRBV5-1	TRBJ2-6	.	CASSTLGSGANVLTF
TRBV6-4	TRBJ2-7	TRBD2	CASSLISGRAAKEPYEQYF
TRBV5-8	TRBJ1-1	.	CASSLYMTANTEAFF
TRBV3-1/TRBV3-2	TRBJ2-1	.	CASSQDGISGTPNSYNEQFF
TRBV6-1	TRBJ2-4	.	CASSEFLAKNIQYF
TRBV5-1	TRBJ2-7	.	CASSENRYDLSYEQYF
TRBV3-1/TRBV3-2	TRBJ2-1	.	CASSQEWVARYNEQFF
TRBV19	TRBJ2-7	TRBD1	CTSSTSGTGVSEQYF